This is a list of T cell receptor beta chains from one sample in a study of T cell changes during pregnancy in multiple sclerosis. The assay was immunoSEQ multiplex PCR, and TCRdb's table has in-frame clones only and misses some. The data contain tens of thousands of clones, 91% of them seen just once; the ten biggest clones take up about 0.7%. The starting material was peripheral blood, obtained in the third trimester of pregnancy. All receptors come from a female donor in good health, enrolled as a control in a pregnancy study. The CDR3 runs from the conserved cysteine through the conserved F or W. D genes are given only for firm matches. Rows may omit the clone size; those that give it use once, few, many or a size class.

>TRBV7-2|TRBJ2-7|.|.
TGTGCCAGCAGCACCGGGACAAAGCCCTACGAGCAGTACTTC
CASSTGTKPYEQYF
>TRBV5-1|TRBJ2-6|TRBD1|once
TGCGCCAGCTCAGGGGGCGAGGACGGGGACGTCCTGACTTTC
CASSGGEDGDVLTF
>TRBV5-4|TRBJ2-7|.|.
TGTGCCAGCAGCCGCCGTTTTAGTGACGAGCAGTACTTC
CASSRRFSDEQYF
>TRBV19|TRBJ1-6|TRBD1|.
TGTGCCAGTAACGAGGGGGCGTTAAATAATTCACCCCTCCACTTT
CASNEGALNNSPLHF
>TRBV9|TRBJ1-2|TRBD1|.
TGTGCCAGCAGCGGCGGACAGGGTATCTATGGCTACACCTTC
CASSGGQGIYGYTF
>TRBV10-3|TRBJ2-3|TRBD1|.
TGTGCCATCAGTGGACAGGGCCTCACAGATACGCAGTATTTT
CAISGQGLTDTQYF
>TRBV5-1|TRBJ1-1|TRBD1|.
TGCGCCACCAACTTTGGGACAGGGGGCGCGTCTTTCTTT
CATNFGTGGASFF
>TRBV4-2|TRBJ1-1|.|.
TGTGCCAGCAGCCCAAGCCTAAACACTGAAGCTTTCTTT
CASSPSLNTEAFF
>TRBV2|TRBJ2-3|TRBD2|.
TGTGCCAGCAGGTGGACTAGCGGGGGTGCAGATACGCAGTATTTT
CASRWTSGGADTQYF
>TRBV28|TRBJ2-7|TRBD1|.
TGTGCCAGCAGTTACCCGGGACAGGGTACCTACGAGCAGTACTTC
CASSYPGQGTYEQYF
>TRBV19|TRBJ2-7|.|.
TGTGCCAGTAGTATAACCCGGACAGCCACCTACGAGCAGTACTTC
CASSITRTATYEQYF
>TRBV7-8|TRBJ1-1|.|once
TGTGCCAGCAGCTTGGGGAGGGCCAACACTGAAGCTTTCTTT
CASSLGRANTEAFF
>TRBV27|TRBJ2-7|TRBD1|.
TGTGCCAGCACCGTGACAGGGTCCCCCTACGAGCAGTACTTC
CASTVTGSPYEQYF
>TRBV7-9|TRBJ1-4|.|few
TGTGCCAGCAGCCCGGGTGCGAATGGTGAAAAACTGTTTTTT
CASSPGANGEKLFF
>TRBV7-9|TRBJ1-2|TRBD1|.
TGTGCCAGCAGCTCCGGCGGGACAGGGTTCTATGGCTACACCTTC
CASSSGGTGFYGYTF
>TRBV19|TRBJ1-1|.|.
TGTGCCAGTAGTACAACAGGGAACACTGAAGCTTTCTTT
CASSTTGNTEAFF
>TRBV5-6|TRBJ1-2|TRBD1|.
TGTGCCAGCAGCAAGGACAGGTACTATGGCTACACCTTC
CASSKDRYYGYTF
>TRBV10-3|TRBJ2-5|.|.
TGTGCCATCAGTGAGTCGGGTTGGTATGGAGACCCCCTAACCGAGCAGACCCAGTACTTC
CAISESGWYGDPLTEQTQYF
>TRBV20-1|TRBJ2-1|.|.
TGCAGTGCTCAATCTCTTACACAGCAGTTCTTC
CSAQSLTQQFF
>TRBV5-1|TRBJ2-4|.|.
TGCGCCAGCAGCTTCGGGGGATCCGGAGGCATTCAGTACTTC
CASSFGGSGGIQYF
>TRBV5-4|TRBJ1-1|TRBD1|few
TGTGCCAGCAGCTTTCCGGGACAGGGGACCACTGAAGCTTTCTTT
CASSFPGQGTTEAFF
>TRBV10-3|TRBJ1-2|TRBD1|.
TGTGCCATCAGTGAAGGGACAGCAGACTATGGCTACACCTTC
CAISEGTADYGYTF
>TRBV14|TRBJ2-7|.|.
TGTGCCAGCAGCCAAGTTGGCCCGGGTTACGAGCAGTACTTC
CASSQVGPGYEQYF
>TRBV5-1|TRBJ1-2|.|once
TGCGCCAGCAGCTTGGATGCAGGCCGAAACTATGGCTACACCTTC
CASSLDAGRNYGYTF
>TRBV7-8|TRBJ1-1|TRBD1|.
TGTGCCAGCATCCAAACAGGGGTCATGAACACTGAAGCTTTCTTT
CASIQTGVMNTEAFF
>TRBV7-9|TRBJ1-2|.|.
TGTGCCAGCAGCCCGGTACAGGGTGGGTATGGCTACACCTTC
CASSPVQGGYGYTF
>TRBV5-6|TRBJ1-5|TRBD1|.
TGTGCCAGCAGCTTGGGGCCAGCCAACAGGGGGGAAACTCAGCCCCAGCATTTT
CASSLGPANRGETQPQHF